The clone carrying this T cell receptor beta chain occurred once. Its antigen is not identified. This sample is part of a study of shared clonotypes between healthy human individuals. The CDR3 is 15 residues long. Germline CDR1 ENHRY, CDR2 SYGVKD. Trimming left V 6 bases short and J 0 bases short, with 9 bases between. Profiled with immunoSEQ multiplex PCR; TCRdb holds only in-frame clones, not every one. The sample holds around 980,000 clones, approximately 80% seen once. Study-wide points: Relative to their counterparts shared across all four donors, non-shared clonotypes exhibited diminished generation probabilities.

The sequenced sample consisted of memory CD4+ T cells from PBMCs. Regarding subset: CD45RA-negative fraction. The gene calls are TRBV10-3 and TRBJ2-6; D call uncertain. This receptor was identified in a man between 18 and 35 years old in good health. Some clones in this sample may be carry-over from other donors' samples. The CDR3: CAISNSLSGANVLTF. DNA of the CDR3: TGTGCCATCAGCAACAGTCTCTCTGGGGCCAACGTCCTGACTTTC.